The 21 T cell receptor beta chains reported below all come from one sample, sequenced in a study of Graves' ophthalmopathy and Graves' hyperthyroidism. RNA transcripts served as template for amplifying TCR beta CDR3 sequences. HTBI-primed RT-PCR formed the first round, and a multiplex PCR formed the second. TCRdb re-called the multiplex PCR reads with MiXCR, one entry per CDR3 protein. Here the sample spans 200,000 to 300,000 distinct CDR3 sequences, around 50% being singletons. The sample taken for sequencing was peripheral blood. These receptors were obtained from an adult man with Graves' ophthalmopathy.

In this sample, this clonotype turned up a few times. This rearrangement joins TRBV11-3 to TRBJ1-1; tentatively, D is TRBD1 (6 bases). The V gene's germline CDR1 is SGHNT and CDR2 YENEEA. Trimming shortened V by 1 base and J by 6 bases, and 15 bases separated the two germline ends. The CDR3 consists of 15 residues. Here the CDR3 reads CASSLGQAAIAEAFF. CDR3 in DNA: TGTGCCAGCAGCTTAGGACAGGCTGCGATCGCTGAAGCTTTCTTT.

CDR3 coding DNA: TGTGCCAGCAGTTTGGGGGGAGGGGGGCTAAGTCACACCGGGGAGCTGTTTTTT. It specifies CASSLGGGGLSHTGELFF. The J gene is TRBJ2-2, the V gene TRBV12-3 or TRBV12-4, with a tentative D call TRBD2 (7 bases). Between the trimmed V and J ends, which lost 3 bases and 3 bases, there was a span of 20 bases. This CDR3 contains 18 residues.

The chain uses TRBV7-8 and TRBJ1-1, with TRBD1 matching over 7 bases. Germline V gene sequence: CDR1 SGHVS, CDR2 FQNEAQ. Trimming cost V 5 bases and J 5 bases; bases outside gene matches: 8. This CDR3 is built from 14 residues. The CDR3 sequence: CASSRTRGGTEAFF. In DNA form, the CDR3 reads TGTGCCAGCAGCCGGACCAGGGGGGGGACTGAAGCTTTCTTT.

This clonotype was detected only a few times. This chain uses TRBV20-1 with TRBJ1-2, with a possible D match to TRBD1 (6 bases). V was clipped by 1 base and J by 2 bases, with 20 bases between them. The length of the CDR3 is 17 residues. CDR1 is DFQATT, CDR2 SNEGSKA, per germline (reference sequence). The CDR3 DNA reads TGCAGTGCTAGAGTCCGGTACGGACAGCGACTGAACTATGGCTACACCTTC. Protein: CSARVRYGQRLNYGYTF.

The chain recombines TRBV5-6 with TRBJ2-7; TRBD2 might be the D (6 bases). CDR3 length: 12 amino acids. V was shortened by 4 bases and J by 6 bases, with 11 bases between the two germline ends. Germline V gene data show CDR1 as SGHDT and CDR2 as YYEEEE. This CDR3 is CASSPGLTEQYF. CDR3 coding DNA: TGTGCCAGCAGCCCGGGACTGACCGAGCAGTACTTC.

The CDR3: CASSLGVGPNYEQYF. In DNA form, the CDR3 reads TGTGCCAGCAGCTTGGGTGTAGGGCCAAACTACGAGCAGTACTTC. V is TRBV5-8 and J is TRBJ2-7; D ambiguous. The V end was cut by 0 bases, the J end by 3 bases, with 13 bases between. In germline, CDR1 is SGHTS, CDR2 YDEGEE. This CDR3 is built from 15 residues.

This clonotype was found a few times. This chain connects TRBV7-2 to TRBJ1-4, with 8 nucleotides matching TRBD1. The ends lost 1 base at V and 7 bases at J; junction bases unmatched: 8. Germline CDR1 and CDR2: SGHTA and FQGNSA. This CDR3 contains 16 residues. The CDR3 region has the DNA TGTGCCAGCAGCTTAGGCTTTAACAGGGGGGTTGAAAAACTGTTTTTT. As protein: CASSLGFNRGVEKLFF. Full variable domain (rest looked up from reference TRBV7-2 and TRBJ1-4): GAGVSQSPSNKVTEKGKDVELRCDPISGHTALYWYRQSLGQGLEFLIYFQGNSAPDKSGLPSDRFSAERTGGSVSTLTIQRTQQEDSAVYLCASSLGFNRGVEKLFFGSGTQLSVL.

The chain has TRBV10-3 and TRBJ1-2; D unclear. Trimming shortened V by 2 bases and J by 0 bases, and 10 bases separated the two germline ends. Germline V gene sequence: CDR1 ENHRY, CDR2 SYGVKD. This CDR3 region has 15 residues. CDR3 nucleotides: TGTGCCATCAGTGAGAGTGGGAACCCTAACTATGGCTACACCTTC. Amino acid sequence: CAISESGNPNYGYTF.

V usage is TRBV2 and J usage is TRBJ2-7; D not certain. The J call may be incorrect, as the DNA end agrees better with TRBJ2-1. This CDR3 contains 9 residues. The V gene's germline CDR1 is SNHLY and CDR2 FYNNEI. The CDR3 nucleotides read TGTGCCAGCAGAGACGAGCAGTTCTTC. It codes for CASRDEQFF.

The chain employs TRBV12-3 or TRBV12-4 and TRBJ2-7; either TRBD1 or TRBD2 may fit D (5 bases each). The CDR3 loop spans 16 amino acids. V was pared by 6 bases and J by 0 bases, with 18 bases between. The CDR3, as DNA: TGTGCCAGCAGAGCAGGACCGGGACGGTTCTCCTACGAGCAGTACTTC. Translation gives CASRAGPGRFSYEQYF.

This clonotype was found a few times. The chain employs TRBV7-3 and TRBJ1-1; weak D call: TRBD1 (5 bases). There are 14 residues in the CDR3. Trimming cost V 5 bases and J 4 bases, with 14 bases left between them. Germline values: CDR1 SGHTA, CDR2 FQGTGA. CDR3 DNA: TGTGCCAGCAGCCAGACGGGTAGGGGCACTGAAGCTTTCTTT. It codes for CASSQTGRGTEAFF.

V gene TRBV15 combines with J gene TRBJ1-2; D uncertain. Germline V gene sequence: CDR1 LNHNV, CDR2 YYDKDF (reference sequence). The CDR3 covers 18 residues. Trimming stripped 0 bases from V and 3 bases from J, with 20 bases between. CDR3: CATSRDGDYPKAYYGYTF. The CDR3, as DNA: TGTGCCACCAGCAGAGATGGGGATTACCCTAAGGCATACTATGGCTACACCTTC.

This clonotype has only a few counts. DNA for the CDR3: TGTGCCAGCAGTGAGGACAGGGAAAAGACCCAGTACTTC. This translates into CASSEDREKTQYF. The J gene is TRBJ2-5, the V gene TRBV2; TRBD1 agrees at 8 bases. V lost 3 bases and J lost 6; bases outside the gene matches: 3. This CDR3 contains 13 residues. Per the germline V gene, CDR1 is SNHLY and CDR2 is FYNNEI.

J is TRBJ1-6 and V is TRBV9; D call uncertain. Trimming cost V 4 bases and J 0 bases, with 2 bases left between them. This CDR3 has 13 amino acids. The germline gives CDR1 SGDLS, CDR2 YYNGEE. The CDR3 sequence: CASSHSYNSPLHF. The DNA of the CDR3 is TGTGCCAGCAGCCACTCCTATAATTCACCCCTCCACTTT.

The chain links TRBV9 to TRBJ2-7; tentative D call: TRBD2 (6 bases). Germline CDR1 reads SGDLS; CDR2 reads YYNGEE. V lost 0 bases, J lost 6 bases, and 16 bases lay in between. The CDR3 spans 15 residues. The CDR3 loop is CASSVAPTDYGEQYF. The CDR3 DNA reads TGTGCCAGCAGCGTAGCTCCGACGGACTACGGCGAGCAGTACTTC.

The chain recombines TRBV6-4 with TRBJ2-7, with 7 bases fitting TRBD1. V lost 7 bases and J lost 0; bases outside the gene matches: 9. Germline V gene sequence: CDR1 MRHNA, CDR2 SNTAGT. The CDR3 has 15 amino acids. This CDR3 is CASISRQGVSYEQYF. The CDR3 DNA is TGTGCCAGCATCTCCAGACAGGGCGTCTCCTACGAGCAGTACTTC.

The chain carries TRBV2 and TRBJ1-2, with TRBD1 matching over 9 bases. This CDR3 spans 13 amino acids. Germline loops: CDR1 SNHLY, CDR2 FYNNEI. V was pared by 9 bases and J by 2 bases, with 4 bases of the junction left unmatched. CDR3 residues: CARGQGSNYGYTF. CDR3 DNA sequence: TGTGCCAGGGGACAGGGTTCAAACTATGGCTACACCTTC. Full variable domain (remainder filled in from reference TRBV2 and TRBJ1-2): EPEVTQTPSHQVTQMGQEVILRCVPISNHLYFYWYRQILGQKVEFLVSFYNNEISEKSEIFDDQFSVERPDGSNFTLKIRSTKLEDSAMYFCARGQGSNYGYTFGSGTRLTVV.

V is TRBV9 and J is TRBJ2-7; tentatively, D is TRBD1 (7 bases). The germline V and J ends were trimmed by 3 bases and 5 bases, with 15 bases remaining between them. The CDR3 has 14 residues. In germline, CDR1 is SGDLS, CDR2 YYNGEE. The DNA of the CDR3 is TGTGCCAGCAGCGAGGGGGCTAGCGTAAACGAGCAGTACTTC. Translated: CASSEGASVNEQYF.

For the CDR3, the DNA is TGTGCCAGCAGCCAAGTCAAAACTGAAGCTTTCTTT. Translation gives CASSQVKTEAFF. The V and J genes are TRBV3-1 and TRBJ1-1; D ambiguous. The germline CDR1 and CDR2 sequences are LGHDT and YNNKEL (reference sequence). The CDR3 is made up of 12 amino acids. V gave up 1 base and J gave up 5 bases, with 5 bases separating them.

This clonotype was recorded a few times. The CDR3 reads CSARNQGTSGSRETQYF. CDR3 DNA sequence: TGCAGTGCCCGCAATCAGGGGACTAGCGGGAGCCGGGAGACCCAGTACTTC. The J gene is TRBJ2-5, the V gene TRBV20-1; 14 bases fit TRBD2. The CDR3 is made up of 17 amino acids. J gave up 5 bases and V 6 bases, and 14 bases lay outside the gene matches. Germline CDR1 and CDR2: DFQATT and SNEGSKA (reference sequence).

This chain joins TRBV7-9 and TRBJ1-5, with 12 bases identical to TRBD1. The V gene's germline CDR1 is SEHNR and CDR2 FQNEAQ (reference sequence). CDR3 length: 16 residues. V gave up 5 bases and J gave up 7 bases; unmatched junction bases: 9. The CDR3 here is CASSQVAGQGAQPQHF. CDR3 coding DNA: TGTGCCAGCAGCCAAGTCGCGGGACAGGGGGCGCAGCCCCAGCATTTT.